The TCR beta chain under discussion was sequenced for a study of T-cell memory formation after mild COVID-19. Study-level background: TCR clusters largely stayed donor specific.

5'RACE, which relied on constant-segment primers, yielded TCR alpha and TCR beta cDNA libraries carrying sample barcodes and UMIs. MiXCR, applied by TCRdb to the 5' RACE reads, yields one record per CDR3 protein. The repertoire includes fewer than 650,000 distinct CDR3 sequences, approximately 15% of them detected once, and about 7.5% sits in the top ten. Whole-study results and caveats: Memory cells collected pre-infection included some clones that later responded, suggesting cross-reactive memory joined.

V lost 0 bases, J lost 3 bases, and 8 bases stayed unmatched. The CDR3 runs 17 residues. CDR1 is MNHNY and CDR2 is SVGAGI in the germline V gene (reference sequence). In regard to this clonotype: Its specificity is unknown.

The receptor comes from an adult woman who had mild COVID-19 (a few samples of this study predate the infection). Cell type and time point are not known. The sample consisted of PBMCs or a T cell subset sorted from them (not recorded which). V usage is TRBV6-6 and J usage is TRBJ2-3; 8 nucleotides align to TRBD2. Here the CDR3 reads CASSYSVAGGGTDTQYF. The CDR3 coding sequence is TGTGCCAGCAGTTACTCGGTCGCGGGAGGAGGAACAGATACGCAGTATTTT.